A single sample gave rise to the 21 T cell receptor beta chains below, sequenced in a study of blood T cell repertoires in COVID-19. The repertoire was sequenced with immunoSEQ multiplex PCR; TCRdb's copy has only in-frame clones and lacks some. The table has about 370,000 clones, around 89% seen once. Input material: peripheral blood. Receptor source: a woman in her twenties or thirties with COVID-19, enrolled during active disease.

V gene TRBV29-1 combines with J gene TRBJ2-7; tentative D call: TRBD1 (6 bases). V lost 6 bases and J lost 0, with 24 bases in between. This CDR3 spans 17 amino acids. Looked up from germline, CDR1 is SQVTM and CDR2 is ANQGSEA. The CDR3 DNA sequence: TGCAGCGTCGGAAAACAGGGAAACCCCACGGGCTCCTACGAGCAGTACTTC. Its translation is CSVGKQGNPTGSYEQYF.

This chain's CDR3 is CASSFRRQGIREQFF. The CDR3 DNA sequence: TGTGCCAGCAGCTTCCGTAGACAGGGTATTCGTGAGCAGTTCTTC. The genes are TRBV7-9 and TRBJ2-1; 7 bases line up with TRBD1. CDR3 length: 15 residues. Trimming cost V 3 bases and J 9 bases; bases outside gene matches: 11. The germline V gene encodes CDR1 SEHNR and CDR2 FQNEAQ (reference sequence).

The chain employs TRBV6-6 and TRBJ2-7, with 7 positions matching TRBD2. The V gene's germline CDR1 is MNHNY and CDR2 SVGAGI (reference sequence). The CDR3 length is 14 residues. Losses at the gene ends were 2 bases for V and 6 bases for J; bases not matched to a gene: 7. CDR3 sequence reads: CASSYAQGGLEQYF. Here the CDR3 DNA reads TGTGCCAGCAGTTACGCGCAGGGAGGGCTCGAGCAGTACTTC.

In this sample, this clone turned up once. The gene calls are TRBV7-9 and TRBJ2-5; 9 bases match TRBD2. Losses at the gene ends were 4 bases for V and 4 bases for J; bases not matched to a gene: 10. The V gene's germline CDR1 is SEHNR and CDR2 FQNEAQ (reference sequence). The CDR3 contains 16 residues. The CDR3 reads CASSSLSGGPGETQYF. CDR3 DNA: TGTGCCAGCAGCTCCCTAAGCGGGGGGCCTGGAGAGACCCAGTACTTC.

This chain joins TRBV5-6 and TRBJ1-1, with D perhaps TRBD1 (5 bases). This CDR3 region has 14 residues. Germline lookup yields CDR1 SGHDT and CDR2 YYEEEE. Between the trimmed V and J ends, which lost 4 bases and 14 bases, there was a span of 24 bases. The CDR3 region has the DNA TGTGCCAGCAGCCTAAACACTGACAGCCCTCTGCCGTTCTTT. Protein: CASSLNTDSPLPFF.

The J gene is TRBJ2-3, the V gene TRBV29-1; no reliable D call. The CDR3 contains 15 residues. V gave up 1 base and J gave up 0 bases, with 11 bases separating them. Per germline, CDR1 SQVTM and CDR2 ANQGSEA. The CDR3 nucleotides read TGCAGCGTTGAAGGAGTTTCCCTCAGCACAGATACGCAGTATTTT. Its protein is CSVEGVSLSTDTQYF.

The J gene is TRBJ1-1, the V gene TRBV10-1, with D maybe TRBD1 (5 bases). This CDR3 spans 13 amino acids. Germline-derived CDR1 and CDR2 are WNHNN and SYGVQD (reference sequence). Deletions cut 4 bases from V and 3 bases from J, with 9 bases between. CDR3 bases: TGCGCCAGCAGTGGTCCGGGGGACACTGAAGCTTTCTTT. This codes for CASSGPGDTEAFF.

The V and J genes are TRBV19 and TRBJ2-3; TRBD2 agrees at 10 bases. Germline CDR1 and CDR2: LNHDA and SQIVND (reference sequence). The CDR3 sequence is 15 residues long. Trimming took 7 bases from V and 4 from J; bases not matched to a gene: 8. CDR3 in DNA: TGTGCCAGTACACGGAGCGGGAGGGCCGCAGATACGCAGTATTTT. It specifies CASTRSGRAADTQYF.

This clone was observed a handful of times. The genes are TRBV6-5 and TRBJ2-3; TRBD1 aligns across 11 bases. The CDR3 extends over 15 amino acids. The junction had 4 bases not matched to a gene; V was cut back by 4 bases and J by 4 bases. Germline V lookup: CDR1 MNHEY, CDR2 SVGAGI. Written as DNA, the CDR3 is TGTGCCAGCAGTTCTACGGACAGGGGGCCAGATACGCAGTATTTT. It yields the protein CASSSTDRGPDTQYF.

This clone was recorded once. The chain combines TRBV24-1 with TRBJ1-5; possibly TRBD1 for D (5 bases). Trimming stripped 3 bases from V and 2 bases from J, with 25 bases between. The CDR3 consists of 20 residues. The germline V gene has CDR1 KGHDR and CDR2 SFDVKD. CDR3 nucleotides: TGTGCCACCAGTGATGGCCCCGAGGCAGGACAAGTATATGGCAATCAGCCCCAGCATTTT. Its translation: CATSDGPEAGQVYGNQPQHF.

The chain has TRBV6-5 and TRBJ2-7; D gene ambiguous. Germline lookup yields CDR1 MNHEY and CDR2 SVGAGI. The V gene lost 2 bases and the J gene lost 0 bases, with 8 bases spanning the gap. The CDR3 is made up of 14 amino acids. The CDR3 bases are TGTGCCAGCAGTTACAATGGCAACTCCTACGAGCAGTACTTC. This encodes CASSYNGNSYEQYF.

V usage is TRBV5-6 and J usage is TRBJ2-2; a possible D gene is TRBD1 (5 bases). Germline V gene lookup returns CDR1 SGHDT and CDR2 YYEEEE. V was shortened by 7 bases and J by 3 bases, with 22 bases between the two germline ends. There are 17 residues in the CDR3. The CDR3 spells CASRQGWLQEDTGELFF. The CDR3 DNA sequence: TGTGCCAGCCGGCAGGGTTGGCTGCAAGAGGACACCGGGGAGCTGTTTTTT.

This clone was recorded once. CDR3 DNA sequence: TGTGCCAGCAGCTTGAGGCCGGGTGAAAAACTGTTTTTT. Amino acid sequence: CASSLRPGEKLFF. J is TRBJ1-4 and V is TRBV5-8; D ambiguous. There are 13 residues in the CDR3. Trimming took 1 base from V and 7 from J, leaving 8 bases between them. From germline, CDR1 is SGHTS and CDR2 YDEGEE.

V is TRBV6-5 and J is TRBJ2-7; 7 bases are shared with TRBD1. The junction had 6 bases not matched to a gene; V was cut back by 2 bases and J by 2 bases. Looked up from germline, CDR1 is MNHEY and CDR2 is SVGAGI. The CDR3 covers 15 residues. CDR3 nucleotides: TGTGCCAGCAGTTACCCCCGGACAGGTGCCTACGAGCAGTACGTC. The encoded protein is CASSYPRTGAYEQYV.

V and J are TRBV9 and TRBJ2-7, with 7 bases fitting TRBD2. The germline V gene has CDR1 SGDLS and CDR2 YYNGEE. Trimming cost V 3 bases and J 3 bases; bases outside gene matches: 6. CDR3 length: 14 residues. This CDR3 is CASSAGLDDYEQYF. The CDR3 DNA follows: TGTGCCAGCAGCGCTGGACTAGACGACTACGAGCAGTACTTC.

The rearrangement uses TRBV7-8 and TRBJ1-1; the D is unclear. Trimming took off 10 bases at V and 4 bases at J, with 16 bases between the two ends. Germline assignment: CDR1 SGHVS and CDR2 FQNEAQ. The CDR3 totals 13 residues. The DNA of the CDR3 is TGTGCCATCTCCACCGGGGAGCTCACTGAAGCTTTCTTT. Encoded protein: CAISTGELTEAFF.

The chain carries TRBV6-5 and TRBJ1-2, with TRBD1 identical over 7 bases. V was pared by 2 bases and J by 5 bases, with 11 bases of the junction left unmatched. Germline values: CDR1 MNHEY, CDR2 SVGAGI. This CDR3 has 16 amino acids. The CDR3 here is CASSYGAGGVLYGYTF. The CDR3 DNA is TGTGCCAGCAGTTACGGGGCAGGGGGTGTATTATATGGCTACACCTTC.

A note on this clone: At one of its ends the junction is not consistent with the germline gene, which may arise from a read error. J is TRBJ1-1 and V is TRBV11-2, with 7 bases lining up with TRBD1. The CDR3 is 14 residues long. Germline CDR1 reads SGHAT; CDR2 reads FQNNGV. CDR3 region: CASSLLGQDLRVLF. In DNA, the CDR3 is TGTGCCAGCAGCTTACTTGGACAGGACCTTCGCGTTCTCTTT.

The V call is TRBV19, the J call TRBJ1-5; no firm D call. V lost 3 bases and J 0 bases, leaving 12 bases between the germline ends. Germline-derived CDR1 and CDR2 are LNHDA and SQIVND (reference sequence). The CDR3 extends over 16 amino acids. The CDR3 is CASSIYGRLSNQPQHF. The CDR3, as DNA: TGTGCCAGTAGTATTTATGGCAGACTTAGCAATCAGCCCCAGCATTTT.

The chain links TRBV13 to TRBJ2-1; the match to TRBD2 covers 14 bases. V dropped 5 bases and J dropped 9; count of bases not matched to a gene: 9. CDR1 and CDR2 from the germline V gene are PRHDT and FYEKMQ (reference sequence). CDR3 size: 16 residues. The CDR3 DNA is TGTGCCAGCAGCGCCCCGACTAGCGGGAGGGCCACTGAGCAGTTCTTC. Translated, it gives CASSAPTSGRATEQFF.

Only one count was recorded for this clone. This chain joins TRBV29-1 and TRBJ2-3; D may be TRBD2 (5 bases). Germline V CDR1 and CDR2: SQVTM, ANQGSEA. The germline V and J ends were trimmed by 3 bases and 0 bases, with 19 bases remaining between them. The CDR3 loop spans 17 amino acids. CDR3 coding DNA: TGCAGCGTTGAGAGCGGTCCTAGGACCTTAAGCACAGATACGCAGTATTTT. It is translated as CSVESGPRTLSTDTQYF.